The entry that follows covers one T cell receptor (beta chain) sequence. This sample was included in a study of blood T cell repertoires in COVID-19. The CDR3 runs 17 residues. V lost 5 bases and J lost 8; bases outside the gene matches: 19. Germline V gives CDR1 MDHEN, CDR2 SYDVKM. Clones were read by immunoSEQ multiplex PCR, and TCRdb kept only the in-frame ones, dropping some. This table has under 100,000 clones, around 86% appearing once. The rearrangement links TRBV28 to TRBJ2-3; TRBD2 aligns across 7 bases. The sequence came from a woman in her 70s with acute or convalescent COVID-19. Sequenced material: peripheral blood. CDR3 nucleotides: TGTGCCAGCAGTGAAACTAGCGTCCCCCGCCGGGTACGTACGCAGTATTTT. Its protein is CASSETSVPRRVRTQYF.